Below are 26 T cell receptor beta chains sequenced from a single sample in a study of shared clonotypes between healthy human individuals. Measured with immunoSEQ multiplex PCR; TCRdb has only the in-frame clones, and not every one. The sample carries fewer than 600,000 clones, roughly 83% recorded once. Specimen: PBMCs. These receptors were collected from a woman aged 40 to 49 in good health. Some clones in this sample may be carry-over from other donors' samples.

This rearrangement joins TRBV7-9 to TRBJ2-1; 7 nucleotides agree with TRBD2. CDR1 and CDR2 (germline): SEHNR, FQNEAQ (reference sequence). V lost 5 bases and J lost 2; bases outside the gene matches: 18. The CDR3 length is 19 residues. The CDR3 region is CASSRTGTTLIVTYNEQFF. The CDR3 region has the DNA TGTGCCAGCAGCCGAACCGGGACTACCTTAATAGTCACCTACAATGAGCAGTTCTTC. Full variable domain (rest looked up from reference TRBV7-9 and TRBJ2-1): DTGVSQNPRHKITKRGQNVTFRCDPISEHNRLYWYRQTLGQGPEFLTYFQNEAQLEKSRLLSDRFSAERPKGSFSTLEIQRTEQGDSAMYLCASSRTGTTLIVTYNEQFFGPGTRLTVL.

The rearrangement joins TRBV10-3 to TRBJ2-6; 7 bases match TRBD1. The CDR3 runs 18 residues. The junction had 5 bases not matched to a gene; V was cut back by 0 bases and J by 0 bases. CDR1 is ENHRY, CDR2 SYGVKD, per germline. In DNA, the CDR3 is TGTGCCATCAGTGAGTCCCGGGGACAGACCTCTGGGGCCAACGTCCTGACTTTC. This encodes CAISESRGQTSGANVLTF.

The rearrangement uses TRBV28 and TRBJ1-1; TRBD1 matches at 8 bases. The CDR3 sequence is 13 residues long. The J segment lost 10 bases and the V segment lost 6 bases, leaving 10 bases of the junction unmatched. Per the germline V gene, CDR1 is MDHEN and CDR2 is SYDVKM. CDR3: CASSLLRTGTAFF. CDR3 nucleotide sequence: TGTGCCAGCAGCCTGCTGAGGACAGGGACAGCTTTCTTT.

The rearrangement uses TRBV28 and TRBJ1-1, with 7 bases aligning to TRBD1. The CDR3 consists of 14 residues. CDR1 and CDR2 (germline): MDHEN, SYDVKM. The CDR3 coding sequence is TGTGCGAGCGGGCAGGGGGGTATGAACACTGAAGCTTTCTTT. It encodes CASGQGGMNTEAFF.

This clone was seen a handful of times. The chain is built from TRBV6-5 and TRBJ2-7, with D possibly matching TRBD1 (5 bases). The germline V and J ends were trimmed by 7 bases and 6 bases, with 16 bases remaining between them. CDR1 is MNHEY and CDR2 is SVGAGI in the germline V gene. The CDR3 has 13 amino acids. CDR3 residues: CASKGLQVSEQYF. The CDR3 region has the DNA TGTGCCAGCAAAGGGCTACAGGTATCCGAGCAGTACTTC.

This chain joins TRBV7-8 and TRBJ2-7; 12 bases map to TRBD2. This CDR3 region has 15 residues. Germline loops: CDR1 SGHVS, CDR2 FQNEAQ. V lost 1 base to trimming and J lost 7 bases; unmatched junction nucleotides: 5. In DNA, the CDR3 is TGTGCCAGCAGCTTAGAACTAGCGGGGGGCCGGGAGCAGTACTTC. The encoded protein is CASSLELAGGREQYF.

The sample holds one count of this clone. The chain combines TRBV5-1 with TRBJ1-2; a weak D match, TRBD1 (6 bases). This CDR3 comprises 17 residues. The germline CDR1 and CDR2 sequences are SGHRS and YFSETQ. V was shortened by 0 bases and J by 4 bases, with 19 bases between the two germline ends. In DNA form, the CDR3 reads TGCGCCAGCAGCTTGGGGCCCATGGGGGGGGCCAGCTATGGCTACACCTTC. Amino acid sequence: CASSLGPMGGASYGYTF.

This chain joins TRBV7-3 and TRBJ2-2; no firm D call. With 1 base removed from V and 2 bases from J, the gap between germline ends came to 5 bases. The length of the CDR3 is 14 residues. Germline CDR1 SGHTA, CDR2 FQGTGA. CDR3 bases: TGTGCCAGCAGCTTAAGTGGAAACACCGGGGAGCTGTTTTTT. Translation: CASSLSGNTGELFF.

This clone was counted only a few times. CDR3 residues: CASSLGASGNTIYF. CDR3 bases: TGTGCCAGCAGCCTAGGGGCCTCTGGAAACACCATATATTTT. The chain joins TRBV11-1 to TRBJ1-3; perhaps TRBD1 as D (5 bases). CDR1 is SGHAT, CDR2 FQDESV, per germline (reference sequence). The V and J ends lost 5 bases and 0 bases respectively, with 8 bases between them. The CDR3 runs 14 residues.

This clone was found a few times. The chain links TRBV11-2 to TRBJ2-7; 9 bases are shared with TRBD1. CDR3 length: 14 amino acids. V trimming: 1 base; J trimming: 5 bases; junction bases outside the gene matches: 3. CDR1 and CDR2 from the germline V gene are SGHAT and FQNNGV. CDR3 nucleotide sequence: TGTGCCAGCAGCTTAGCAGGACAGGGGCACGAGCAGTACTTC. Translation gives CASSLAGQGHEQYF.

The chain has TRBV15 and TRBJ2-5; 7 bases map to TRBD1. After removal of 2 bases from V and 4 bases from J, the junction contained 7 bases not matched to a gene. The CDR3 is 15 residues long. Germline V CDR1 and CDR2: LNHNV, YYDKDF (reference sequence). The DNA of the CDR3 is TGTGCCACCAGCAGATCTAGGGGGCACGGAGAGACCCAGTACTTC. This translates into CATSRSRGHGETQYF.

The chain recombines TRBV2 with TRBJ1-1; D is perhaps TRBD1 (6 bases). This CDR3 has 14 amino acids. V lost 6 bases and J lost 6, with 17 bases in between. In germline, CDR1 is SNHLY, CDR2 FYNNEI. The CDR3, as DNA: TGTGCCAGCAGCGAATCTTGGGGGCGGCCTGAAGCTTTCTTT. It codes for CASSESWGRPEAFF.

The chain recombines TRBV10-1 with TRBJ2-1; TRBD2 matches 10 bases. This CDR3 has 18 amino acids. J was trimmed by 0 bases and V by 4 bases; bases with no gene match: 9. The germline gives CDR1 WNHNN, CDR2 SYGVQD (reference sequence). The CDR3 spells CASSVRAGGPSSYNEQFF. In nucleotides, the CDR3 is TGCGCCAGCAGTGTTAGAGCGGGAGGGCCATCCTCCTACAATGAGCAGTTCTTC.

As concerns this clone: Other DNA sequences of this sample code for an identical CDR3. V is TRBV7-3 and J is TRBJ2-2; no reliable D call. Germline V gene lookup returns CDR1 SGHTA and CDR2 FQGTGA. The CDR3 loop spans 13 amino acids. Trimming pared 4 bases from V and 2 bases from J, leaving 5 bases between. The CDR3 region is CASSSPNTGELFF. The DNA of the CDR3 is TGTGCCAGCAGCTCCCCAAACACCGGGGAGCTGTTTTTT.

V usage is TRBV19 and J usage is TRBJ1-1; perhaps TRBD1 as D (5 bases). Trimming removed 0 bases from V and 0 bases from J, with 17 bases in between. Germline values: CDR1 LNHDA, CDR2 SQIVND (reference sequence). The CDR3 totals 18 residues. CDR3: CASSIEIAGPIMNTEAFF. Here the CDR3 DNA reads TGTGCCAGTAGTATAGAAATCGCAGGGCCGATCATGAACACTGAAGCTTTCTTT. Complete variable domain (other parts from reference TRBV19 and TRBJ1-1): DGGITQSPKYLFRKEGQNVTLSCEQNLNHDAMYWYRQDPGQGLRLIYYSQIVNDFQKGDIAEGYSVSREKKESFPLTVTSAQKNPTAFYLCASSIEIAGPIMNTEAFFGQGTRLTVV.

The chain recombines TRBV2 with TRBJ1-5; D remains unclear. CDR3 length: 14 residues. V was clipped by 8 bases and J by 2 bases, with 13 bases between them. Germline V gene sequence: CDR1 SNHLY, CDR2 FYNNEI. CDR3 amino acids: CASGRGGGNQPQHF. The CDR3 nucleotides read TGTGCCAGCGGGCGGGGAGGTGGCAATCAGCCCCAGCATTTT.

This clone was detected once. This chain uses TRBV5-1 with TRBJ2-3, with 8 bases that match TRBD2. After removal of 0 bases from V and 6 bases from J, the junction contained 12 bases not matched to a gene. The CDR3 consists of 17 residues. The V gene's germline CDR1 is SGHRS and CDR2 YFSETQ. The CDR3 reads CASSLAGLAGFRDTQYF. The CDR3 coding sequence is TGCGCCAGCAGCTTGGCTGGTCTAGCGGGCTTTCGGGATACGCAGTATTTT.

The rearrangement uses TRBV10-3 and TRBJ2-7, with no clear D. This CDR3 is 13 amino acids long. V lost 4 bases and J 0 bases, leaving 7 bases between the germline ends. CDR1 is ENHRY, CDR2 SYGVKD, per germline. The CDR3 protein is CAISGAVSYEQYF. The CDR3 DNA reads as TGTGCCATCAGTGGGGCTGTCTCCTACGAGCAGTACTTC.

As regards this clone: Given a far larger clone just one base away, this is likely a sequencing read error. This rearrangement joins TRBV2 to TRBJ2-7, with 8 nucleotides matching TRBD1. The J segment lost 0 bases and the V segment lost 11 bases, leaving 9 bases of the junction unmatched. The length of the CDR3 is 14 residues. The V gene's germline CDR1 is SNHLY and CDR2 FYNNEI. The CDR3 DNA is TGTGCCGGCAAACAGGGGGGTAGCTCCTACGAGCAGTACTTC. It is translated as CAGKQGGSSYEQYF.

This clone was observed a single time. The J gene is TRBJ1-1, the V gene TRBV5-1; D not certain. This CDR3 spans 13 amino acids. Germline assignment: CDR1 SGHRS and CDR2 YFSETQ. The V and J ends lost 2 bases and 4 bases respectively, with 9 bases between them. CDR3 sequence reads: CASSLIIFTEAFF. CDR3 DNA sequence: TGCGCCAGCAGCTTAATTATCTTCACTGAAGCTTTCTTT.

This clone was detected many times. Written as DNA, the CDR3 is TGTGCCAGCAGCCTACCCACTGAAGCTTTCTTT. Encoded protein: CASSLPTEAFF. V gene TRBV21-1 combines with J gene TRBJ1-1. TRBV21-1 represents a pseudogene. The CDR3 spans 11 residues.

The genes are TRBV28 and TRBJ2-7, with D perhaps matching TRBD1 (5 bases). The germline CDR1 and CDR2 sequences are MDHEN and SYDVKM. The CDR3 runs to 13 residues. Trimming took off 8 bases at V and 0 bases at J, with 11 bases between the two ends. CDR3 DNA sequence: TGTGCCAGCCTGGACACCAGCTCCTACGAGCAGTACTTC. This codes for CASLDTSSYEQYF.

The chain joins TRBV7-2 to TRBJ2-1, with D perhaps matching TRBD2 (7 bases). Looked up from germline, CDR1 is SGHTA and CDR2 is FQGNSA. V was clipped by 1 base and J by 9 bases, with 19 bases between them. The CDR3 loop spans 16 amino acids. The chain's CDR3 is CASSLVGGAADLEQFF. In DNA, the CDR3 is TGTGCCAGCAGCTTAGTAGGGGGGGCAGCCGATCTTGAGCAGTTCTTC.

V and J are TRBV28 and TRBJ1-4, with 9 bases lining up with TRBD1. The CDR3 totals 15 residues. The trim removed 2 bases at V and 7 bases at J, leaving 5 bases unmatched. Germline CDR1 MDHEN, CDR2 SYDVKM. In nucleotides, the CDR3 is TGTGCCAGCAGTTTACGGGGACAGGGAGGTGAAAAACTGTTTTTT. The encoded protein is CASSLRGQGGEKLFF.

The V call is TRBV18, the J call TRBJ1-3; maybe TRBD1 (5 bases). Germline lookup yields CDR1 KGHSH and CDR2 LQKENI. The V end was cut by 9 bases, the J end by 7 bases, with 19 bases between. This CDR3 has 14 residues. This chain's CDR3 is CASHTGTDWNTIYF. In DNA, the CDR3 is TGTGCCAGTCATACCGGGACGGACTGGAACACCATATATTTT.

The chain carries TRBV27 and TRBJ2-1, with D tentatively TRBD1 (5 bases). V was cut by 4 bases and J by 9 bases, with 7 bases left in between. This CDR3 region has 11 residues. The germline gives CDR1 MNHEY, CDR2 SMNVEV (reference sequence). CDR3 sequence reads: CASSYGAEQFF. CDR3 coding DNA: TGTGCCAGCAGTTATGGGGCTGAGCAGTTCTTC.